This TCR beta chain was obtained from a study of T cell responses to AZD1222 COVID-19 vaccine. Some clones are missing from TCRdb's copy, which holds only in-frame ones; the method was immunoSEQ multiplex PCR. The data contain approximately 120,000 clones, more than 85% of them singletons. J was trimmed by 6 bases and V by 4 bases; bases with no gene match: 2. The germline CDR1 and CDR2 sequences are SGHNT and YYREEE (reference sequence). The CDR3 has 14 amino acids. The table lists this clone with a count of one. The sample in question was peripheral blood, obtained on day 0 of AZD1222 vaccination. This chain links TRBV5-4 with TRBJ2-2, with 11 bases fitting TRBD2. The sequence came from an adult in good health. As DNA, the CDR3 is TGTGCCAGCAGCCTTAGCGGGAGGGCCGGGGAGCTGTTTTTT. As protein: CASSLSGRAGELFF. Filled out from reference TRBV5-4 and TRBJ2-2, the complete variable domain reads ETGVTQSPTHLIKTRGQQVTLRCSSQSGHNTVSWYQQALGQGPQFIFQYYREEENGRGNFPPRFSGLQFPNYSSELNVNALELDDSALYLCASSLSGRAGELFFGEGSRLTVL.